Each of the 11 T cell receptor beta chains below was sequenced from the same sample in a study of siplizumab effects on memory and regulatory T cells. Repertoires were generated with immunoSEQ multiplex PCR, while TCRdb's copy carries only in-frame clones and drops some. The sample shows 99,000 or so clones, more than 85% of them seen only once. Material for sequencing was CD4+ T cells sorted from blood. The receptors shown here come from a human donor in good health.

This clone was found once. This chain joins TRBV12-2 and TRBJ2-1. TRBV12-2 is listed as a pseudogene. The CDR3 is 14 amino acids. CDR3 sequence: CASRLVWPGHEQFF. Here the CDR3 DNA reads TGTGCAAGTCGCTTAGTATGGCCGGGGCATGAGCAGTTCTTC.

Only one count was recorded for this clone. The genes are TRBV6-5 and TRBJ1-3, with D maybe TRBD1 (6 bases). Germline loops: CDR1 MNHEY, CDR2 SVGAGI. The CDR3 loop spans 14 amino acids. The V end was cut by 5 bases, the J end by 4 bases, with 12 bases between. In DNA, the CDR3 is TGTGCCAGCAGTCCAGGGGTAGGGGGAAACACCATATATTTT. This gives the protein CASSPGVGGNTIYF.

V gene TRBV9 combines with J gene TRBJ1-4, with 7 bases that match TRBD1. CDR1 SGDLS and CDR2 YYNGEE come from the germline V gene. Germline trimming cut 3 bases from V and 8 bases from J; bases unmatched to any gene: 7. CDR3 length equals 14 residues. CDR3 residues: CASSAYPTGEKLFF. Here the CDR3 DNA reads TGTGCCAGCAGCGCGTACCCGACAGGGGAAAAACTGTTTTTT.

The V gene is TRBV5-4, the J gene TRBJ2-6, with TRBD1 as a possible D gene (5 bases). Germline CDR1 SGHNT, CDR2 YYREEE (reference sequence). V lost 1 base to trimming and J lost 4 bases, with 12 bases between them. This CDR3 has 16 residues. The CDR3, as DNA: TGTGCCAGCAGCTTGCAAGGGGCGTGGGGGGCCAACGTCCTGACTTTC. It specifies CASSLQGAWGANVLTF.

V usage is TRBV10-3 and J usage is TRBJ2-3; tentatively, D is TRBD1 (6 bases). With 6 bases removed from V and 0 bases from J, the gap between germline ends came to 22 bases. The CDR3 has 18 amino acids. Germline V gives CDR1 ENHRY, CDR2 SYGVKD. The CDR3 DNA sequence: TGTGCCATCAGACGGACGGGACACAGTCCATCTAGCACAGATACGCAGTATTTT. This encodes CAIRRTGHSPSSTDTQYF.

V gene TRBV11-1 combines with J gene TRBJ1-1; 7 bases align to TRBD1. J gave up 4 bases and V 5 bases, and 10 bases lay outside the gene matches. This CDR3 spans 15 amino acids. The germline V gene has CDR1 SGHAT and CDR2 FQDESV (reference sequence). The CDR3 nucleotides are TGTGCCAGCAGCCCTTTTCGACAGGGAGTCACTGAAGCTTTCTTT. It specifies CASSPFRQGVTEAFF.

This clone was found once. The chain combines TRBV19 with TRBJ1-2; the match to TRBD1 covers 7 bases. CDR3 length equals 15 residues. CDR1 and CDR2 (germline): LNHDA, SQIVND (reference sequence). Germline trimming cut 1 base from V and 2 bases from J; bases unmatched to any gene: 4. The CDR3 here is CASSIAQGQNYGYTF. The CDR3, as DNA: TGTGCCAGTAGTATAGCACAGGGGCAGAACTATGGCTACACCTTC.

This clone is a singleton in its sample. This chain joins TRBV7-3 and TRBJ1-1; 7 nucleotides line up with TRBD1. The CDR3 has 14 amino acids. Germline values: CDR1 SGHTA, CDR2 FQGTGA. V was pared by 4 bases and J by 1 base, with 3 bases of the junction left unmatched. CDR3 DNA sequence: TGTGCCAGCAGCTCGGGACAGCCGAACACTGAAGCTTTCTTT. It encodes CASSSGQPNTEAFF.

The chain joins TRBV7-9 to TRBJ2-2; perhaps TRBD1 as D (6 bases). Trimming shortened V by 4 bases and J by 1 base, and 10 bases separated the two germline ends. The CDR3 extends over 15 amino acids. The germline gives CDR1 SEHNR, CDR2 FQNEAQ (reference sequence). CDR3 in amino acids: CASSSDRRNTGELFF. CDR3 DNA sequence: TGTGCCAGCAGCTCGGACAGAAGGAACACCGGGGAGCTGTTTTTT.

This chain connects TRBV6-6 to TRBJ2-7; D is unresolved. Germline assignment: CDR1 MNHNY and CDR2 SVGAGI (reference sequence). Trimming shortened V by 9 bases and J by 5 bases, and 11 bases separated the two germline ends. The CDR3 has 11 residues. The CDR3 nucleotides are TGTGCCAGTTACCGAGGCGACGAGCAGTACTTC. Its translation is CASYRGDEQYF.

The rearrangement uses TRBV27 and TRBJ1-6; 8 bases fit TRBD1. CDR3 length: 15 residues. J was trimmed by 7 bases and V by 5 bases; bases with no gene match: 7. Germline CDR1 and CDR2: MNHEY and SMNVEV (reference sequence). The CDR3 DNA sequence: TGTGCCAGCAGTATACAGGGACAGGTGAATTCACCCCTCCACTTT. As protein: CASSIQGQVNSPLHF.